These T cell receptor beta chains were read from a single sample in a study of blood T cell repertoires in COVID-19. Method: immunoSEQ multiplex PCR; TCRdb's copy keeps in-frame clones and lacks some. This repertoire shows approximately 500,000 clones, 85% to 90% found once; its top ten account for 0.75% to 0.9%. The sequencing sample was made of peripheral blood. The source of these receptors is a man aged 18 to 29 with COVID-19, enrolled during active disease. The CDR3 runs from the conserved cysteine through the conserved F or W. Fields, in order: clone size, J gene, D gene, V gene, CDR3 DNA, CDR3 protein. The D gene is left open where the match is weak. Only part of the rows carry a size: once, few, many, or a class if the clone is expanded.

clone_size: -
j_call: TRBJ1-6
d_call: -
v_call: TRBV5-5
cdr3_nt: TGTGCCAGCAGCTTCTTACAGGGAGATTCACCCCTCCACTTT
cdr3_aa: CASSFLQGDSPLHF

clone_size: -
j_call: TRBJ1-1
d_call: -
v_call: TRBV10-2
cdr3_nt: TGCGCCAGCCTCCAGGGCGTTCGGACTGAAGCTTTCTTT
cdr3_aa: CASLQGVRTEAFF

clone_size: -
j_call: TRBJ2-2
d_call: TRBD2
v_call: TRBV6-1
cdr3_nt: TGTGCCAGCAGTGAATGGACTAGCGGGGGCGGGGAGCTGTTTTTT
cdr3_aa: CASSEWTSGGGELFF

clone_size: -
j_call: TRBJ1-2
d_call: -
v_call: TRBV6-5
cdr3_nt: TGTGCCAGCAGGGCCGGGGGAGTCCCATTAGAAGGCTACACCTTC
cdr3_aa: CASRAGGVPLEGYTF

clone_size: once
j_call: TRBJ1-5
d_call: -
v_call: TRBV5-5
cdr3_nt: TGTGCCAGCAGCTTGAGGGGAAAGGACAATCAGCCCCAGCATTTT
cdr3_aa: CASSLRGKDNQPQHF

clone_size: -
j_call: TRBJ2-1
d_call: -
v_call: TRBV7-2
cdr3_nt: TGTGCCAGCAGCGTATCCCCCTACAATGAGCAGTTCTTC
cdr3_aa: CASSVSPYNEQFF

clone_size: -
j_call: TRBJ2-2
d_call: TRBD2
v_call: TRBV19
cdr3_nt: TGTGCCAGTTCGAGCGGGGGGGCCGCGAACACCGGGGAGCTGTTTTTT
cdr3_aa: CASSSGGAANTGELFF

clone_size: -
j_call: TRBJ2-7
d_call: -
v_call: TRBV3-1/TRBV3-2
cdr3_nt: TGTGCCAGCAGCCGGACTCCCGGAGGCGAGCAGTACTTC
cdr3_aa: CASSRTPGGEQYF

clone_size: -
j_call: TRBJ2-1
d_call: -
v_call: TRBV2
cdr3_nt: TGTGCAAACCCGACGGCGGACAAGCAGTTCTTC
cdr3_aa: CANPTADKQFF

clone_size: -
j_call: TRBJ2-1
d_call: -
v_call: TRBV5-4
cdr3_nt: TGTGCCAGCAGCTTGTCCCCGCTAGTATCAGACAATGAGCAGTTCTTC
cdr3_aa: CASSLSPLVSDNEQFF

clone_size: -
j_call: TRBJ2-7
d_call: TRBD1
v_call: TRBV6-5
cdr3_nt: TGTGCCAGCAGCGCCCCGGGACAGGGGCTCTTCGAGCAGTACTTC
cdr3_aa: CASSAPGQGLFEQYF

clone_size: -
j_call: TRBJ2-5
d_call: TRBD1
v_call: TRBV5-4
cdr3_nt: TGTGCCAGCAGCTTGCAGGGGGCCGGTGAGACCCAGTACTTC
cdr3_aa: CASSLQGAGETQYF

clone_size: -
j_call: TRBJ1-2
d_call: TRBD1
v_call: TRBV5-4
cdr3_nt: TGTGCCAGCAGCTTGGGGTTGCCAGGGGGCAATGGCTACACCTTC
cdr3_aa: CASSLGLPGGNGYTF

clone_size: few
j_call: TRBJ2-1
d_call: -
v_call: TRBV10-2
cdr3_nt: TGCGCCAGCACGGACAGCCTTGACTACAATGAGCAGTTCTTC
cdr3_aa: CASTDSLDYNEQFF